This TCR beta chain was sequenced during a study of long-term antiretroviral therapy in people with HIV. Study-wide points: Repertoires looked antigen-experienced, with only a slight naive shift after ART.

With regard to this clone: What it binds is unknown.

Sequencing used immunoSEQ v3.0 at survey level. Here immunoSEQ multiplex PCR was the method, and the copy in TCRdb shows in-frame clones only, minus some. This sample yields about 20,000 clones, of which 65% to 85% are seen a single time; 14% to 15% belongs to the top ten. V lost 3 bases and J lost 8, with 10 bases in between. The CDR3 runs to 11 residues. Germline values: CDR1 DFQATT, CDR2 SNEGSKA (reference sequence). This chain connects TRBV20-1 to TRBJ1-2; D gene uncertain. The clonotype was recovered from a woman between 45 and 60 years old with HIV. The specimen comprised unsorted PBMCs, sampled around 2.4 years before starting antiretroviral therapy. The CDR3 loop reads CSARHSLGYTF. As DNA, the CDR3 is TGCAGTGCTAGGCACAGTCTAGGCTACACCTTC.